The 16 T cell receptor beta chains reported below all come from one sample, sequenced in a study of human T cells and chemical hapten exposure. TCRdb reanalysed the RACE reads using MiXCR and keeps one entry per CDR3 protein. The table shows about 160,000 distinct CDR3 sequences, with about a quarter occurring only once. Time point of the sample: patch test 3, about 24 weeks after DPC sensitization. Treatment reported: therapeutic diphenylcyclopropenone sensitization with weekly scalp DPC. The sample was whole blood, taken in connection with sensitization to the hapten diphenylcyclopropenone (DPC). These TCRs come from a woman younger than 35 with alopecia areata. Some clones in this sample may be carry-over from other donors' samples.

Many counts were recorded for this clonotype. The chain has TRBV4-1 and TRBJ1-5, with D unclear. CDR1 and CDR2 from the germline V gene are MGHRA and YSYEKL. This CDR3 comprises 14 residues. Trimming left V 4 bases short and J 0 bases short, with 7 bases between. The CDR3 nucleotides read TGCGCCAGCAGCCTCCCTCATAGCAATCAGCCCCAGCATTTT. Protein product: CASSLPHSNQPQHF.

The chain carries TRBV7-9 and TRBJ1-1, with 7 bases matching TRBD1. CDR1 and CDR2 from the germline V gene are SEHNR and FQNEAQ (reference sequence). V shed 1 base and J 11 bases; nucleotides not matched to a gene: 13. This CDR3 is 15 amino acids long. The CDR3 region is CASSLGQGGLRTAFF. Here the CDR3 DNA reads TGTGCCAGCAGCTTAGGTCAGGGGGGACTTAGGACGGCTTTCTTT.

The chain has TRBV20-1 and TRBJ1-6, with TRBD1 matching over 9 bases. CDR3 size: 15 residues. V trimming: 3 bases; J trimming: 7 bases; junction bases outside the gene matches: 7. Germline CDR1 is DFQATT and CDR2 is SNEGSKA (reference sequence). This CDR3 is CSASQGQGYNSPLHF. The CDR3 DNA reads TGCAGTGCTAGCCAGGGACAGGGATACAATTCACCCCTCCACTTT.

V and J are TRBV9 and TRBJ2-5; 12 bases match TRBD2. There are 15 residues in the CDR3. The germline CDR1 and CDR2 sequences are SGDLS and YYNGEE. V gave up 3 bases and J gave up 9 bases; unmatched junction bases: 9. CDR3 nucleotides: TGTGCCAGCAGCGCCGAACGACTAGCGGGAGACGCCCAGTACTTC. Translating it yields CASSAERLAGDAQYF.

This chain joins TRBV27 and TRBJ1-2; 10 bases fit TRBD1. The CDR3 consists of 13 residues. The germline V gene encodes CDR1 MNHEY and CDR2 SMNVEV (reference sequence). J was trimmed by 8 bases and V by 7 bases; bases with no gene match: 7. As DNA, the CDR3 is TGTGCCAGCATTGGGACAGGGGCCTTCGGCTACACCTTC. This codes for CASIGTGAFGYTF.

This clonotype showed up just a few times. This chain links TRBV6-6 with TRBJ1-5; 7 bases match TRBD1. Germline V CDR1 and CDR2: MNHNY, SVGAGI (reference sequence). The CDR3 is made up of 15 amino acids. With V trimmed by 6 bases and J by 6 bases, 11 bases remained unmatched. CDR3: CASRQGQGDGQPQHF. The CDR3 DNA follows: TGTGCCAGCAGACAGGGGCAGGGAGATGGTCAGCCCCAGCATTTT.

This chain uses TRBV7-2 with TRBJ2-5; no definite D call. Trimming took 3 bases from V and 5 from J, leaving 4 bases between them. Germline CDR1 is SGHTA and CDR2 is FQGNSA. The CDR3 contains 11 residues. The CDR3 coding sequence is TGTGCCAGCAGCTTCTTGGAGACCCAGTACTTC. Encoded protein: CASSFLETQYF.

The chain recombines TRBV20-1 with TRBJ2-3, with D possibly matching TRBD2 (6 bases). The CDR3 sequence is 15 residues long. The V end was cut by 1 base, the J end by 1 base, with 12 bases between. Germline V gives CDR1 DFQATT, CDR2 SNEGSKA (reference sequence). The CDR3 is CSARVSSEGTDTQYF. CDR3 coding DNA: TGCAGTGCTAGAGTCTCTAGCGAGGGCACAGATACGCAGTATTTT.

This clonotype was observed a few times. Here the CDR3 reads CASSFVGTESYEQYF. CDR3 in DNA: TGTGCCAGCAGCTTCGTCGGGACGGAGAGTTACGAGCAGTACTTC. The V gene is TRBV5-4, the J gene TRBJ2-7; D tentatively fits TRBD1 or TRBD2 (5 bases each). In germline, CDR1 is SGHNT, CDR2 YYREEE (reference sequence). V was trimmed by 2 bases and J by 4 bases, leaving 16 bases between them. The CDR3 totals 15 residues.

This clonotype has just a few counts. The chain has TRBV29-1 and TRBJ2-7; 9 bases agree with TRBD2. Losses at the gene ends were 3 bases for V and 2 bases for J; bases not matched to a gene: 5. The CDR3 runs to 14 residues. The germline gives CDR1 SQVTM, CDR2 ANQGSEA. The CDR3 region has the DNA TGCAGCGTTGAGAGCGGGAGGCCCCCCTACGAGCAGTACTTC. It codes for CSVESGRPPYEQYF.

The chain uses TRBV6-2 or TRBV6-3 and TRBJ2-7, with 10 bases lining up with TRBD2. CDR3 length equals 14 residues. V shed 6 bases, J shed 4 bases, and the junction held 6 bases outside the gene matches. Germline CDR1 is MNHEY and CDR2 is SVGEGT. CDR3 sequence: CASSASGRGYEQYF. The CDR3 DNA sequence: TGTGCCAGCAGCGCTAGCGGGAGAGGTTACGAGCAGTACTTC.

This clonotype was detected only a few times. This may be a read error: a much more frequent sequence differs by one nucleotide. The CDR3 region is CASSHTDTQYF. The DNA of the CDR3 is TGTGCCAGCAGCCACACAGATACGCAGTATTTT. The chain has TRBV6-5 and TRBJ2-3, with D unclear. Trimming shortened V by 6 bases and J by 2 bases, and 3 bases separated the two germline ends. The CDR3 is 11 amino acids. The germline V gene has CDR1 MNHEY and CDR2 SVGAGI.

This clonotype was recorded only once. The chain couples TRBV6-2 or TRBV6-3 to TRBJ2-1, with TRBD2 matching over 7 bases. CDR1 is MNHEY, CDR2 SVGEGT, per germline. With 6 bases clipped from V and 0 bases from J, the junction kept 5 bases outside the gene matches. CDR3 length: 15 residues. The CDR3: CASSRSGVSYNEQFF. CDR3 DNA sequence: TGTGCCAGCAGCCGGAGCGGGGTCTCCTACAATGAGCAGTTCTTC.

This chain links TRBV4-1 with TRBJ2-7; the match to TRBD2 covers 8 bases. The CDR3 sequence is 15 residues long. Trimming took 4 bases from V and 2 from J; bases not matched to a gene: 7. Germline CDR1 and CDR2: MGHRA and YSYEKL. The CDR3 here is CASSLPGGRAYEQYF. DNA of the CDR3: TGCGCCAGCAGCCTCCCGGGAGGGAGGGCCTACGAGCAGTACTTC.

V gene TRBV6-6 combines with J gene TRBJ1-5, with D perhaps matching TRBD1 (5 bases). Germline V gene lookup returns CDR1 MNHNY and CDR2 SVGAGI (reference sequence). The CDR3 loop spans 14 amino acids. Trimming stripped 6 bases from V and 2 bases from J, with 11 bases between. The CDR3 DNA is TGTGCCAGCAGGGACGGGGGACGCAATCAGCCCCAGCATTTT. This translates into CASRDGGRNQPQHF.

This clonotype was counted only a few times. The CDR3 DNA is TGTGCCAGCACCCTAAATATTGAGGGTCAAGAGACCCAGTACTTC. It encodes CASTLNIEGQETQYF. The V call is TRBV12-3 or TRBV12-4, the J call TRBJ2-5, with D perhaps matching TRBD2 (5 bases). Deletions cut 7 bases from V and 2 bases from J, with 17 bases between. There are 15 residues in the CDR3.